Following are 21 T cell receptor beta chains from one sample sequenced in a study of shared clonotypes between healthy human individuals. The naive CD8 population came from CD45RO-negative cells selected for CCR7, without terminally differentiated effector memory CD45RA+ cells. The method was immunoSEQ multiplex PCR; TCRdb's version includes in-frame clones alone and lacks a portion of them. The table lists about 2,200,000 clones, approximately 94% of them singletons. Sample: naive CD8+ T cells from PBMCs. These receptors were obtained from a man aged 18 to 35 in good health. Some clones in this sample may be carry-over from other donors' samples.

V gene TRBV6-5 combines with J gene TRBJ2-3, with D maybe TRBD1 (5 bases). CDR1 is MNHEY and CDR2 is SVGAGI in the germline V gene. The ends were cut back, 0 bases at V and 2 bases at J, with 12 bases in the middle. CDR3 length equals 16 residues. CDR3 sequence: CASSYSPWTYTDTQYF. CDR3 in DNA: TGTGCCAGCAGTTACTCCCCCTGGACATACACAGATACGCAGTATTTT.

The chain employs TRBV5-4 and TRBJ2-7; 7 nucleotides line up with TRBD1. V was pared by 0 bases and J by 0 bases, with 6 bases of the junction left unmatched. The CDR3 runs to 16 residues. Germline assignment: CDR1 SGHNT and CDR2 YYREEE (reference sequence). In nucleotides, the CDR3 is TGTGCCAGCAGCTTGGCGGGACAGCGAAGCTCCTACGAGCAGTACTTC. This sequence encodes CASSLAGQRSSYEQYF. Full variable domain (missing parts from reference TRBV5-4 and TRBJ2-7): ETGVTQSPTHLIKTRGQQVTLRCSSQSGHNTVSWYQQALGQGPQFIFQYYREEENGRGNFPPRFSGLQFPNYSSELNVNALELDDSALYLCASSLAGQRSSYEQYFGPGTRLTVT.

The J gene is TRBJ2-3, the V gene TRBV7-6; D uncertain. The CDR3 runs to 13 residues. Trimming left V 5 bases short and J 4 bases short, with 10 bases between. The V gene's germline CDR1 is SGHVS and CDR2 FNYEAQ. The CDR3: CASSPDGADTQYF. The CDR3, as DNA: TGTGCCAGCAGCCCTGACGGTGCAGATACGCAGTATTTT.

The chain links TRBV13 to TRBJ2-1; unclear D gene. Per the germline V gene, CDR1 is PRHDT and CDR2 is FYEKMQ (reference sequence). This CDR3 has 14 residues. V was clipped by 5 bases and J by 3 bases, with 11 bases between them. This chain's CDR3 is CASSPLVDYNEQFF. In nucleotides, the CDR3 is TGTGCCAGCAGCCCCCTTGTGGACTACAATGAGCAGTTCTTC. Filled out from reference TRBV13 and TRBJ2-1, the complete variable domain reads AAGVIQSPRHLIKEKRETATLKCYPIPRHDTVYWYQQGPGQDPQFLISFYEKMQSDKGSIPDRFSAQQFSDYHSELNMSSLELGDSALYFCASSPLVDYNEQFFGPGTRLTVL.

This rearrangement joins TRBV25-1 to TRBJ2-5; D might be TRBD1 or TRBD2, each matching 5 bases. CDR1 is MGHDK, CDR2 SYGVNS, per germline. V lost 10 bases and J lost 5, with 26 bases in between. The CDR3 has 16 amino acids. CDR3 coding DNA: TGTGCCACCAAACCATCCGGGACGCTTGATCGGGAGACCCAGTACTTC. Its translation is CATKPSGTLDRETQYF.

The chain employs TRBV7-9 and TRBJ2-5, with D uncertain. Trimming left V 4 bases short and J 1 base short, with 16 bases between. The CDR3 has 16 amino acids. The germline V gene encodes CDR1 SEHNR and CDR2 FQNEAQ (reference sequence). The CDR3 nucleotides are TGTGCCAGCAGCTCCCCCCTGGACCGCTCCCAAGAGACCCAGTACTTC. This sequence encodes CASSSPLDRSQETQYF.

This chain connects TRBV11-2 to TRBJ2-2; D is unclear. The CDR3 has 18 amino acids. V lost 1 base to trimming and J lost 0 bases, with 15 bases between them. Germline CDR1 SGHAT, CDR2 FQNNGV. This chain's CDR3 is CASSLVPTNRANTGELFF. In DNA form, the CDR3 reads TGTGCCAGCAGCTTAGTACCCACGAATAGGGCGAACACCGGGGAGCTGTTTTTT.

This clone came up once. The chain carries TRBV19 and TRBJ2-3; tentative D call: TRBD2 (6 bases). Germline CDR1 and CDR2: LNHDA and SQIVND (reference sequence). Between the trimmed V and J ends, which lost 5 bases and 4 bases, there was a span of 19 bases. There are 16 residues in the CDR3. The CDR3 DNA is TGTGCCAGTAGTGGTCCAATTGGCGGGGACGCAGATACGCAGTATTTT. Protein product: CASSGPIGGDADTQYF.

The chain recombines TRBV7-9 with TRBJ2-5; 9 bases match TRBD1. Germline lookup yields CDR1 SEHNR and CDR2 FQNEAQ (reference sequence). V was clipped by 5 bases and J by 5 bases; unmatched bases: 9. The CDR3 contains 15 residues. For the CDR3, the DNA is TGTGCCAGCAGCCCCTCGACAGGGGGAGCGGAGACCCAGTACTTC. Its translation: CASSPSTGGAETQYF.

The CDR3 nucleotides are TGTGCCAGCAGCCAAGGGCTCGTTGTGGCCGAGCAGTACTTC. Amino acid sequence: CASSQGLVVAEQYF. V gene TRBV14 combines with J gene TRBJ2-7; D ambiguous. Per the germline V gene, CDR1 is SGHDN and CDR2 is FVKESK. This CDR3 is built from 14 residues. V was pared by 1 base and J by 6 bases, with 13 bases between.

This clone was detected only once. In DNA, the CDR3 is TGTGCCAGCAGCTTAGTGTTAGGGCTCTACAATGAGCAGTTCTTC. This translates into CASSLVLGLYNEQFF. The chain employs TRBV13 and TRBJ2-1; D unclear. With 1 base removed from V and 3 bases from J, the gap between germline ends came to 10 bases. The CDR3 has 15 residues. From germline, CDR1 is PRHDT and CDR2 FYEKMQ (reference sequence).

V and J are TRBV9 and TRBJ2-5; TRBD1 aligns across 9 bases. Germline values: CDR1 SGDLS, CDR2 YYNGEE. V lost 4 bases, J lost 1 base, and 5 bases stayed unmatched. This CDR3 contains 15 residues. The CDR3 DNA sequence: TGTGCCAGCAGCTCGAGACAGGGGGGCCAAGAGACCCAGTACTTC. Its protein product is CASSSRQGGQETQYF.

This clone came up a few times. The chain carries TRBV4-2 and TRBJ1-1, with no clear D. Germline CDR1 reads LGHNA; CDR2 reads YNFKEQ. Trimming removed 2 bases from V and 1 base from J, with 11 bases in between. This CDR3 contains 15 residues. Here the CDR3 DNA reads TGTGCCAGCAGCCAATCGCGGAGGACGAACACTGAAGCTTTCTTT. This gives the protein CASSQSRRTNTEAFF.

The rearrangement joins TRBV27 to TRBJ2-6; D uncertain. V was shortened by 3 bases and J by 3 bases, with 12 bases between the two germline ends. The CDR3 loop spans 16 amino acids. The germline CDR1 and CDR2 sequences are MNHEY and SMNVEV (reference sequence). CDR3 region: CASSFVGIGGANVLTF. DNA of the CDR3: TGTGCCAGCAGTTTTGTTGGGATAGGTGGGGCCAACGTCCTGACTTTC. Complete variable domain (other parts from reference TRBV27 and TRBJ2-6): EAQVTQNPRYLITVTGKKLTVTCSQNMNHEYMSWYRQDPGLGLRQIYYSMNVEVTDKGDVPEGYKVSRKEKRNFPLILESPSPNQTSLYFCASSFVGIGGANVLTFGAGSRLTVL.

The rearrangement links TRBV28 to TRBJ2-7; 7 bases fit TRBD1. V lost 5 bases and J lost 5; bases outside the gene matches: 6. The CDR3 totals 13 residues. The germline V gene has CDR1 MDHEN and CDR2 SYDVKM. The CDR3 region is CASSKTGVDEQYF. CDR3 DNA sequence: TGTGCCAGCAGTAAAACAGGGGTCGACGAGCAGTACTTC.

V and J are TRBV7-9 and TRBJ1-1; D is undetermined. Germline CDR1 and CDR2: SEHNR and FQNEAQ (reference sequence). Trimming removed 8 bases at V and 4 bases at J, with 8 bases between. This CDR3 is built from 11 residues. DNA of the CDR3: TGTGCCAGCGGCGAGGGCACTGAAGCTTTCTTT. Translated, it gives CASGEGTEAFF.

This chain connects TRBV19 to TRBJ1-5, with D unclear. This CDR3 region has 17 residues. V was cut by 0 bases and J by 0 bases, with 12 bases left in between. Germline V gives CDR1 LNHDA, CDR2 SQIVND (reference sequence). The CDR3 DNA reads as TGTGCCAGTAGTATAGATCTGGAGGGCTTTAGCAATCAGCCCCAGCATTTT. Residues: CASSIDLEGFSNQPQHF.

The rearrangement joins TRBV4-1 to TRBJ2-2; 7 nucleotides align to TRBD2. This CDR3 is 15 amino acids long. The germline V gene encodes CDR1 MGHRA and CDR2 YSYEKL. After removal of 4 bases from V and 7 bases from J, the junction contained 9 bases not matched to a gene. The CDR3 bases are TGCGCCAGCAGCCCCGGGGCGGGAGAGAGCGGGGAGCTGTTTTTT. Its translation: CASSPGAGESGELFF.

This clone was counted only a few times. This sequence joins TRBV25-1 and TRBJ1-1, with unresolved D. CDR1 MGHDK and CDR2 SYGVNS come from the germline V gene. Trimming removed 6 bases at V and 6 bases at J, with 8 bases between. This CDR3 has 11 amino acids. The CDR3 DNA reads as TGTGCCAGCAGCCGGGCGGCTGAAGCTTTCTTT. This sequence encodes CASSRAAEAFF.

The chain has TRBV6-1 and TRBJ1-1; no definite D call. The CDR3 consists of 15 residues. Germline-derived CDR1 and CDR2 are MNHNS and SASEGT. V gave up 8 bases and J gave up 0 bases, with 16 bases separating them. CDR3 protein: CASRLRESMNTEAFF. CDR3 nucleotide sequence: TGTGCCAGCCGTTTAAGGGAGTCAATGAACACTGAAGCTTTCTTT.

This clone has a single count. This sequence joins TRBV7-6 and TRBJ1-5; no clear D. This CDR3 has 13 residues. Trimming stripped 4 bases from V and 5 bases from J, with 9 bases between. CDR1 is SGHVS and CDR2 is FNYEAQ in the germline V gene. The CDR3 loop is CASSSRADQPQHF. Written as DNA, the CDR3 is TGTGCCAGCAGCTCCCGTGCGGATCAGCCCCAGCATTTT.